One sample yielded the 14 T cell receptor beta chains listed below, sequenced in a study of spatial heterogeneity in lung cancer. Time point described: blood at routine non-recurrence follow-up after resection. Tumor, nontumor lung or frozen PBMC supplied whole RNA, sequenced without sorting. Each CDR3 protein gets one entry after TCRdb re-called the 5' RACE reads with MiXCR. The sample comprises 50,000 to 60,000 distinct CDR3 sequences, 6% to 8.5% of which are singletons, and 35% rests with the top ten. This sample comprised PBMCs, obtained at follow-up. The receptors shown here come from a female donor with early-stage non-small cell lung cancer.

The genes are TRBV20-1 and TRBJ2-3; D is unclear. V lost 2 bases, J lost 4 bases, and 7 bases lay in between. This CDR3 contains 12 residues. The germline V gene encodes CDR1 DFQATT and CDR2 SNEGSKA (reference sequence). DNA of the CDR3: TGCAGTGCTAGACAGGCTGCAGATACGCAGTATTTT. Protein: CSARQAADTQYF.

This clonotype was counted many times. The CDR3, as DNA: TGCGCCAGCAGCGGGGGGCCCGGGGAGCTGTTTTTT. Translation gives CASSGGPGELFF. The chain carries TRBV5-1 and TRBJ2-2; D may correspond to TRBD1 or TRBD2 (6 bases each). The CDR3 sequence is 12 residues long. CDR1 and CDR2 (germline): SGHRS, YFSETQ. Trimming stripped 4 bases from V and 6 bases from J, with 7 bases between.

The chain combines TRBV7-2 with TRBJ1-2; D is perhaps TRBD1 (6 bases). The CDR3 spans 13 residues. In germline, CDR1 is SGHTA, CDR2 FQGNSA. V lost 5 bases to trimming and J lost 7 bases, with 14 bases between them. CDR3 DNA: TGTGCCAGCAGCCCCGGGGGCTTAGTTGGCTACACCTTC. It encodes CASSPGGLVGYTF.

In this sample, this clonotype turned up many times. The CDR3 coding sequence is TGTGCCAGCAGCCCGGACAGGCAGAGCTCCTATAATTCACCCCTCCACTTT. It specifies CASSPDRQSSYNSPLHF. This chain connects TRBV4-2 to TRBJ1-6, with TRBD1 matching 7 bases. The V gene end was trimmed by 4 bases and the J gene end by 0 bases; junction bases not matched to a gene: 6. This CDR3 comprises 17 residues. The germline V gene has CDR1 LGHNA and CDR2 YNFKEQ.

This clonotype was seen more than once but under ten times. The gene calls are TRBV4-1 and TRBJ1-6, with D perhaps matching TRBD1 (5 bases). CDR1 and CDR2 (germline): MGHRA, YSYEKL. Trimming took 2 bases from V and 11 from J, leaving 28 bases between them. The CDR3 runs to 19 residues. As DNA, the CDR3 is TGCGCCAGCAGCCAAAGGGGTTATGGTGCCGGGGACGGAACAACACCCCTCCACTTT. Translating it yields CASSQRGYGAGDGTTPLHF.

This clonotype was detected many times. V is TRBV7-2 and J is TRBJ2-3; D tentatively fits TRBD1 or TRBD2 (6 bases each). Germline V CDR1 and CDR2: SGHTA, FQGNSA. This CDR3 comprises 17 residues. Trimming stripped 1 base from V and 1 base from J, with 15 bases between. The CDR3 sequence: CASSLEPPGGGTDTQYF. The CDR3 nucleotides read TGTGCCAGCAGCTTAGAGCCCCCCGGGGGCGGCACAGATACGCAGTATTTT.

This clonotype appeared a few times. The rearrangement links TRBV5-1 to TRBJ1-1, with 9 bases identical to TRBD1. J was trimmed by 7 bases and V by 2 bases; bases with no gene match: 3. The CDR3 has 13 amino acids. CDR1 is SGHRS and CDR2 is YFSETQ in the germline V gene. CDR3 sequence: CASSFGTGFEAFF. The CDR3 DNA reads as TGCGCCAGCAGCTTTGGGACAGGGTTTGAAGCTTTCTTT.

This chain's CDR3 is CASSTRQGGGSPLHF. The CDR3 DNA is TGCGCCAGCAGCACCCGACAGGGAGGGGGATCACCCCTCCACTTT. The chain has TRBV4-3 and TRBJ1-6; TRBD1 agrees at 7 bases. The V and J ends lost 5 bases and 10 bases, in that order; junction bases with no gene match: 11. Germline V CDR1 and CDR2: LGHNA, YSLEER. The CDR3 has 15 residues.

The chain recombines TRBV3-1 with TRBJ1-1; D gene uncertain. CDR1 and CDR2 from the germline V gene are LGHDT and YNNKEL (reference sequence). The germline V and J ends were trimmed by 3 bases and 4 bases, with 9 bases remaining between them. The CDR3 sequence is 13 residues long. The chain's CDR3 is CASSQGWRTEAFF. As DNA, the CDR3 is TGTGCCAGCAGCCAGGGCTGGCGCACTGAAGCTTTCTTT.

In its sample, this clonotype was seen many times. This chain connects TRBV3-1 to TRBJ2-6; D might be TRBD2 (7 bases). Germline values: CDR1 LGHDT, CDR2 YNNKEL (reference sequence). The V and J ends lost 4 bases and 0 bases respectively, with 10 bases between them. This CDR3 comprises 16 residues. CDR3 bases: TGTGCCAGCAGCCCTAGGGGGGGCTCTGGGGCCAACGTCCTGACTTTC. Protein sequence: CASSPRGGSGANVLTF.

This clonotype was observed many times. The genes are TRBV5-6 and TRBJ1-1; D is undetermined. Germline CDR1 reads SGHDT; CDR2 reads YYEEEE. Trimming took 2 bases from V and 4 from J, leaving 12 bases between them. The CDR3 consists of 14 residues. The CDR3, as DNA: TGTGCCAGCAGCTTTGCTGGGAGGCTCACTGAAGCTTTCTTT. Amino acids: CASSFAGRLTEAFF.

This clonotype was recorded a few times. A junction end diverges from the germline sequence, so it may reflect a read error. The V gene is TRBV2, the J gene TRBJ1-1; no clear D gene. The V gene's germline CDR1 is SNHLY and CDR2 FYNNEI. The CDR3 length is 10 residues. CDR3 sequence (DNA): TGTGCCAGCAACCAAGACGAAGCCTTCTTT. Amino acids: CASNQDEAFF.

In this sample, this clonotype turned up a few times. This rearrangement joins TRBV20-1 to TRBJ2-3, with 10 positions matching TRBD1. V gave up 8 bases and J gave up 4 bases; unmatched junction bases: 12. Per the germline V gene, CDR1 is DFQATT and CDR2 is SNEGSKA (reference sequence). The CDR3 spans 15 residues. This CDR3 is CSPPLTGGASDTQYF. CDR3 nucleotides: TGCAGTCCCCCCCTGACAGGGGGCGCGTCAGATACGCAGTATTTT.

This clonotype was detected many times. The rearrangement joins TRBV24-1 to TRBJ2-2, with D maybe TRBD1 (5 bases). Per germline, CDR1 KGHDR and CDR2 SFDVKD. CDR3 length: 15 amino acids. The V end lost 3 bases, the J end lost 7 bases, and 14 bases lay between the germline ends. The chain's CDR3 is CATSDAGNSIGELFF. In DNA form, the CDR3 reads TGTGCCACCAGTGATGCAGGGAACTCCATCGGGGAGCTGTTTTTT.